The clone carrying this T cell receptor (beta chain) was picked up a small number of times. Its cognate antigen is unknown. Alopecia areata patients provided lesional scalp punch biopsies and peripheral blood, both collected for the study. Between the trimmed V and J ends, which lost 5 bases and 4 bases, there was a span of 14 bases. The CDR3 is 14 amino acids. CDR1 is SGHTA and CDR2 is FQGNSA in the germline V gene. The entry originates in a study of CD8+ T cells in alopecia areata. The overall study: At a dose of 5 to 10 mg twice daily, oral tofacitinib was given to treated patients. Study observations and caveats: Compared with normal scalp, lesional scalp had higher clonality and more expanded CD8+ clones. Scalp sample sequencing also detects resident alphabeta T cells of normal skin.

Extraction of RNA preceded its reverse transcription into cDNA, which served as the sequencing template. TCRdb keeps only in-frame clones here, not all; method: immunoSEQ multiplex PCR. Found here are approximately 150,000 clones, more than 45% of them singletons; the top ten hold about 6.3%. The chain joins TRBV7-2 to TRBJ2-5; D may be TRBD2 (6 bases). The sample was CD4+ T cells sorted from blood. The clonotype originates from a human donor with alopecia areata. The CDR3 region is CASSLGGWRETQYF. Here the CDR3 DNA reads TGTGCCAGCAGCCTCGGGGGTTGGCGAGAGACCCAGTACTTC.